This passage covers 20 T cell receptor beta chains from one sample sequenced in a study of Ad26.COV2.S vaccination and SARS-CoV-2 variants. The assay was immunoSEQ multiplex PCR, and TCRdb's table has in-frame clones only and misses some. The data show hundreds of thousands of clones, about 88% seen once. Treatment noted: around 19 received Ad26.COV2.S at low or high dose, single or two shots; about 5 received placebo; per-sample allocation not given. The investigators took samples on day 63 after the first vaccine or placebo injection. The starting material was peripheral blood, obtained in a trial of Ad26.COV2.S vaccine versus placebo. These receptors originate from a person aged 18-60 years who received the Ad26.COV2.S COVID-19 vaccine or a placebo.

The chain links TRBV9 to TRBJ2-3; D uncertain. With 4 bases removed from V and 4 bases from J, the gap between germline ends came to 7 bases. Germline V gene sequence: CDR1 SGDLS, CDR2 YYNGEE. The CDR3 extends over 12 amino acids. The CDR3: CASSPPPDTQYF. The CDR3 bases are TGTGCCAGCAGCCCCCCCCCAGATACGCAGTATTTT. The variable domain in full, with the rest retrieved from reference TRBV9 and TRBJ2-3, is DSGVTQTPKHLITATGQRVTLRCSPRSGDLSVYWYQQSLDQGLQFLIQYYNGEERAKGNILERFSAQQFPDLHSELNLSSLELGDSALYFCASSPPPDTQYFGPGTRLTVL.

This rearrangement joins TRBV5-5 to TRBJ2-5; 7 nucleotides line up with TRBD1. J lost 5 bases, V lost 6 bases, and 16 bases had no gene match. CDR1 SGHKS and CDR2 YYEKEE come from the germline V gene (reference sequence). This CDR3 has 16 amino acids. In DNA form, the CDR3 reads TGTGCCAGCAACCTAGAACCCGACAGGGTCGGCGAGACCCAGTACTTC. This codes for CASNLEPDRVGETQYF.

A single count supports this clone. The rearrangement links TRBV12-5 to TRBJ1-3; possibly TRBD1 for D (5 bases). There are 15 residues in the CDR3. Trimming cost V 6 bases and J 3 bases, with 15 bases left between them. Germline values: CDR1 LGHNT, CDR2 FRNRAP. The CDR3 coding sequence is TGTGCTAGTGGCCGGGGCGAAGGTGTTGGAAACACCATATATTTT. Protein product: CASGRGEGVGNTIYF.

V gene TRBV2 combines with J gene TRBJ1-1; no clear D gene. Germline V gene sequence: CDR1 SNHLY, CDR2 FYNNEI. The CDR3 runs 14 residues. V was clipped by 7 bases and J by 1 base, with 13 bases between them. The CDR3 region has the DNA TGTGCCAGCATCCCACATACAGCGAACACTGAAGCTTTCTTT. Encoded protein: CASIPHTANTEAFF. The full variable domain, rest sourced from reference TRBV2 and TRBJ1-1, is EPEVTQTPSHQVTQMGQEVILRCVPISNHLYFYWYRQILGQKVEFLVSFYNNEISEKSEIFDDQFSVERPDGSNFTLKIRSTKLEDSAMYFCASIPHTANTEAFFGQGTRLTVV.

This clone showed up just once. The CDR3, as DNA: TGTGCCAGCAGCCAAGATCCAATGGACAGGAGCTACGAGCAGTACTTC. Translated: CASSQDPMDRSYEQYF. The chain links TRBV4-2 to TRBJ2-7; 7 bases agree with TRBD1. Germline loops: CDR1 LGHNA, CDR2 YNFKEQ. Germline trimming cut 0 bases from V and 3 bases from J; bases unmatched to any gene: 8. The CDR3 is made up of 16 amino acids.

The chain uses TRBV5-4 and TRBJ1-1, with no clear D. The CDR3 sequence is 14 residues long. V was shortened by 2 bases and J by 0 bases, with 8 bases between the two germline ends. The germline gives CDR1 SGHNT, CDR2 YYREEE (reference sequence). CDR3 residues: CASSLGGVNTEAFF. CDR3 nucleotides: TGTGCCAGCAGCTTAGGCGGAGTGAACACTGAAGCTTTCTTT.

The chain combines TRBV4-2 with TRBJ1-2; D perhaps matches TRBD1 (6 bases). Trimming stripped 3 bases from V and 6 bases from J, with 14 bases between. Germline CDR1 LGHNA, CDR2 YNFKEQ. This CDR3 has 14 amino acids. In DNA form, the CDR3 reads TGTGCCAGCAGCCAGGTACAGGGTGGGAATGGCTACACCTTC. This encodes CASSQVQGGNGYTF.

The chain is built from TRBV4-3 and TRBJ2-4; D is ambiguous. This CDR3 has 13 amino acids. With 0 bases removed from V and 2 bases from J, the gap between germline ends came to 2 bases. Germline CDR1 is LGHNA and CDR2 is YSLEER. CDR3 residues: CASSQETKNIQYF. CDR3 coding DNA: TGCGCCAGCAGCCAAGAAACCAAAAACATTCAGTACTTC.

Regarding this clone: This may be a read error: a much more frequent sequence differs by one nucleotide. The rearrangement joins TRBV4-2 to TRBJ2-7, with 7 bases aligning to TRBD1. The germline gives CDR1 LGHNA, CDR2 YNFKEQ. V was pared by 0 bases and J by 2 bases, with 10 bases of the junction left unmatched. The CDR3 sequence is 17 residues long. The CDR3 protein is CASSQDPPGQAPYEQYF. The CDR3 region has the DNA TGTGCCAGCAGCCAAGATCCCCCCGGACAGGCCCCCTACGAGCAGTACTTC.

The V call is TRBV9, the J call TRBJ2-5; 10 bases are a match to TRBD1. Per the germline V gene, CDR1 is SGDLS and CDR2 is YYNGEE. V was clipped by 4 bases and J by 4 bases; unmatched bases: 4. CDR3 length: 14 amino acids. The CDR3 protein is CASSPDRGLETQYF. CDR3 DNA sequence: TGTGCCAGCAGCCCAGACAGGGGGCTAGAGACCCAGTACTTC.

The count of this clone is one. The chain links TRBV18 to TRBJ1-5; TRBD1 is a possible D gene (6 bases). CDR3 length: 15 residues. Germline V gene lookup returns CDR1 KGHSH and CDR2 LQKENI. V gave up 6 bases and J gave up 4 bases, with 16 bases separating them. The CDR3 reads CASSPQTGRNQPQHF. The CDR3 DNA sequence: TGTGCCAGCTCTCCCCAAACAGGGAGAAATCAGCCCCAGCATTTT. The entire variable domain, with the rest obtained from reference TRBV18 and TRBJ1-5, is as follows: NAGVMQNPRHLVRRRGQEARLRCSPMKGHSHVYWYRQLPEEGLKFMVYLQKENIIDESGMPKERFSAEFPKEGPSILRIQQVVRGDSAAYFCASSPQTGRNQPQHFGDGTRLSIL.

The V gene is TRBV24-1, the J gene TRBJ1-2, with D perhaps matching TRBD1 (5 bases). This CDR3 contains 13 residues. The ends were cut back, 5 bases at V and 2 bases at J, with 8 bases in the middle. Germline lookup yields CDR1 KGHDR and CDR2 SFDVKD. The CDR3 is CATSARDNYGYTF. The CDR3 DNA reads as TGTGCCACCAGTGCACGGGACAACTATGGCTACACCTTC.

The rearrangement joins TRBV5-4 to TRBJ2-2; D is unclear. The germline V gene has CDR1 SGHNT and CDR2 YYREEE (reference sequence). The ends were cut back, 3 bases at V and 6 bases at J, with 21 bases in the middle. CDR3 length: 17 residues. The CDR3 sequence is CASSSSLYGQGPGELFF. The CDR3, as DNA: TGTGCCAGCAGCTCCTCCTTGTATGGGCAAGGGCCCGGGGAGCTGTTTTTT.

The chain carries TRBV12-1 and TRBJ2-3; TRBD1, the table's D call, was not compared with the DNA. TRBV12-1 is marked as a pseudogene. CDR3 size: 15 residues. The DNA of the CDR3 is TGTGCCAGCAGCCCTCTACAGGTGAGTCCAGATACGCAGTATTTT. Translated: CASSPLQVSPDTQYF.

This clone was seen a few times. CDR3 nucleotide sequence: TGTGCCAGCAGCTTGTGGGCGGGTCCCAGCAATCAGCCCCAGCATTTT. Translated: CASSLWAGPSNQPQHF. The chain combines TRBV5-6 with TRBJ1-5; unclear D gene. Germline V gene lookup returns CDR1 SGHDT and CDR2 YYEEEE. This CDR3 is 16 amino acids long. V was pared by 1 base and J by 1 base, with 12 bases between.

J is TRBJ1-5 and V is TRBV6-5, with 7 bases matching TRBD1. Germline CDR1 MNHEY, CDR2 SVGAGI. This CDR3 has 15 amino acids. V lost 10 bases and J lost 2; bases outside the gene matches: 11. The CDR3 bases are TGTGCCACGAGGGGGCAGGGTAGAGGCAATCAGCCCCAGCATTTT. It codes for CATRGQGRGNQPQHF.

The chain joins TRBV5-1 to TRBJ1-4; D perhaps matches TRBD1 (6 bases). This CDR3 region has 14 residues. V was pared by 9 bases and J by 0 bases, with 12 bases between. The germline V gene has CDR1 SGHRS and CDR2 YFSETQ. CDR3 amino acids: CATREGATNEKLFF. CDR3 DNA: TGCGCCACGCGGGAGGGGGCAACTAATGAAAAACTGTTTTTT. Variable domain in full (rest from reference TRBV5-1 and TRBJ1-4): KAGVTQTPRYLIKTRGQQVTLSCSPISGHRSVSWYQQTPGQGLQFLFEYFSETQRNKGNFPGRFSGRQFSNSRSEMNVSTLELGDSALYLCATREGATNEKLFFGSGTQLSVL.

The chain recombines TRBV9 with TRBJ1-1, with 8 bases matching TRBD1. CDR3 length equals 15 residues. With 0 bases clipped from V and 1 base from J, the junction kept 2 bases outside the gene matches. The V gene's germline CDR1 is SGDLS and CDR2 YYNGEE. In DNA form, the CDR3 reads TGTGCCAGCAGCGTAGCTACAGGGGGGAACACTGAAGCTTTCTTT. Amino acids: CASSVATGGNTEAFF.

A single count supports this clone. The V call is TRBV5-1, the J call TRBJ2-7; a possible D gene is TRBD1 (5 bases). The germline V and J ends were trimmed by 3 bases and 3 bases, with 16 bases remaining between them. Germline CDR1 reads SGHRS; CDR2 reads YFSETQ. The CDR3 totals 15 residues. CDR3 sequence reads: CASSWGLGSNYEQYF. Written as DNA, the CDR3 is TGCGCCAGCAGCTGGGGCCTGGGCTCCAACTACGAGCAGTACTTC.

The chain couples TRBV3-1 (or the pseudogene TRBV3-2) to TRBJ1-3, with D uncertain. The CDR3 covers 14 residues. Germline V CDR1 and CDR2: LGHDT, YNNKEL (reference sequence). V was shortened by 1 base and J by 4 bases, with 8 bases between the two germline ends. Here the CDR3 reads CASSQAVGGNTIYF. CDR3 bases: TGTGCCAGCAGCCAAGCAGTCGGGGGAAACACCATATATTTT.